This T cell receptor beta chain appears in the sequencing data of a study of blood T cell repertoires in COVID-19. About the research overall: The United States, Italy and Spain provided the acute and convalescent COVID-19 samples. Sample material is recorded as cDNA or gDNA derived from T cells, B-cell-depleted T cells, or PBMCs.

Original processing methods: Nucleated cell number was recorded as an estimate derived from reference gene primer amplification. Sequenced by immunoSEQ multiplex PCR; TCRdb stores in-frame clones only, minus some. That table is the source of V, J and clone size, and D and trimming were worked out from the DNA. The profile shows roughly 100,000 clones, around 75% of them singletons. This CDR3 spans 15 amino acids. Trimming removed 1 base from V and 8 bases from J, with 16 bases in between. Germline V CDR1 and CDR2: SGHKS, YYEKEE (reference sequence). The chain links TRBV5-5 to TRBJ2-1; TRBD1 is a possible D gene (5 bases). Input material: peripheral blood. The receptor comes from a woman older than 75 with active or convalescent COVID-19. The CDR3 DNA is TGTGCCAGCAGCTTGCTCCTAACTCAGGGTGATGAGCAGTTCTTC. This sequence encodes CASSLLLTQGDEQFF.